What follows describes a single TCR beta chain. Its antigen is as yet unknown. Every sampled donor was Caucasian and healthy. The sample comes from a study of identical twins. Study-level points and caveats: Twin pairs' shared out-of-frame alpha sequences were enriched in low generation probability.

TCRdb passed the 5' RACE reads through MiXCR, listing each CDR3 protein once. Of some 260,000 distinct CDR3 sequences in the sample, roughly an eighth were seen once. This CDR3 is built from 16 residues. With 6 bases removed from V and 3 bases from J, the gap between germline ends came to 18 bases. Germline lookup yields CDR1 MNHEY and CDR2 SVGAGI. The source material was memory (CD45RO+) T cells sorted from blood. The chain carries TRBV6-5 and TRBJ1-3, with D maybe TRBD1 (5 bases). This sequence originates from a woman between 18 and 29 years old in good health. CDR3 in DNA: TGTGCCAGCAGCTACGGGGGAACAGGCTATGGAAACACCATATATTTT. It translates to CASSYGGTGYGNTIYF.